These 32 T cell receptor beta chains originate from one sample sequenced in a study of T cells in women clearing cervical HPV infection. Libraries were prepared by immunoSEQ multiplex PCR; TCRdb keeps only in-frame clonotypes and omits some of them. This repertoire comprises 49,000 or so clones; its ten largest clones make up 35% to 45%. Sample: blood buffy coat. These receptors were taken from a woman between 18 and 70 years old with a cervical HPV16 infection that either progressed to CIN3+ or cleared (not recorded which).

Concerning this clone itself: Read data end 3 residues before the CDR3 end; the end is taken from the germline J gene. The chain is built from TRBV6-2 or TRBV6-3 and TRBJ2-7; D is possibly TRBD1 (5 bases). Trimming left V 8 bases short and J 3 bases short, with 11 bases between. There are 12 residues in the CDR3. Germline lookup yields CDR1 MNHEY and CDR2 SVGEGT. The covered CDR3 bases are TGTGCCAGCCTTGGTGACAGCTACGAG. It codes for CASLGDSYE. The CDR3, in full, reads CASLGDSYEQYF.

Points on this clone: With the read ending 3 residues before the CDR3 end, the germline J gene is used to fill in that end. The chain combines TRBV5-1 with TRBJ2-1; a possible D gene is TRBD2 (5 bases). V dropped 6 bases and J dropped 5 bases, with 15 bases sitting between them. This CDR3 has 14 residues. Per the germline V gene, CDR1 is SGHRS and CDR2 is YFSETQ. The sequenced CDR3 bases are TGCGCCAGCAACGGGGAAAGGGCTAACAATGAG. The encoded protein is CASNGERANNE. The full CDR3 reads CASNGERANNEQFF.

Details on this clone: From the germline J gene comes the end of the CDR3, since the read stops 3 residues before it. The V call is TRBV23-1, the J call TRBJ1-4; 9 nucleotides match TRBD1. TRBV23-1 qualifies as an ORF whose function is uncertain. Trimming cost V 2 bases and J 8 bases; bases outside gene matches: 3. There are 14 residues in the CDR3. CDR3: CASSQGTGREKLFF. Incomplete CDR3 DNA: TGCGCCAGCAGTCAAGGGACAGGGCGAGAAAAA.

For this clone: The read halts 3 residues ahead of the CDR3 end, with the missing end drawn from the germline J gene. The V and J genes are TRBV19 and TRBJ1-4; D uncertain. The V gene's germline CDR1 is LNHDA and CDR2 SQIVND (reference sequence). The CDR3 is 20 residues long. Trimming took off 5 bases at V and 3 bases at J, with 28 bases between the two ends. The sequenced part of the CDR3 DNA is TGTGCCAGTAGTGAAGGGTTTGGTGCGGGCTCCTGGGGAGCTAATGAAAAA. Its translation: CASSEGFGAGSWGANEK. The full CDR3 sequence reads CASSEGFGAGSWGANEKLFF. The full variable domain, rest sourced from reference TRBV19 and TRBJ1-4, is DGGITQSPKYLFRKEGQNVTLSCEQNLNHDAMYWYRQDPGQGLRLIYYSQIVNDFQKGDIAEGYSVSREKKESFPLTVTSAQKNPTAFYLCASSEGFGAGSWGANEKLFFGSGTQLSVL.

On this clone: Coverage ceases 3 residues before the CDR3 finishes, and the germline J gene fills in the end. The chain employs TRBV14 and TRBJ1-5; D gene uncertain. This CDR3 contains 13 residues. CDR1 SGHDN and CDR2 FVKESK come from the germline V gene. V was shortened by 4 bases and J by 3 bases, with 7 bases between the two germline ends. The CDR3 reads CASSRGDNQPQHF. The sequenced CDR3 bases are TGTGCCAGCAGCCGCGGGGACAATCAGCCC.

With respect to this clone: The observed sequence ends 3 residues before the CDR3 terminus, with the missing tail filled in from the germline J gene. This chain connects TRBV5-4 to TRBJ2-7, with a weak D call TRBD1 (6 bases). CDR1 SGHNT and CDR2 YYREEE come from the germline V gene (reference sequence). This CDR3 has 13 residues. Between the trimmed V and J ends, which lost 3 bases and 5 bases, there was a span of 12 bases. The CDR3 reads CASSSTGLNEQYF. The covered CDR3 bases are TGTGCCAGCAGCTCCACAGGGCTGAACGAG. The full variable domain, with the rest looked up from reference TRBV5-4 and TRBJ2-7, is ETGVTQSPTHLIKTRGQQVTLRCSSQSGHNTVSWYQQALGQGPQFIFQYYREEENGRGNFPPRFSGLQFPNYSSELNVNALELDDSALYLCASSSTGLNEQYFGPGTRLTVT.

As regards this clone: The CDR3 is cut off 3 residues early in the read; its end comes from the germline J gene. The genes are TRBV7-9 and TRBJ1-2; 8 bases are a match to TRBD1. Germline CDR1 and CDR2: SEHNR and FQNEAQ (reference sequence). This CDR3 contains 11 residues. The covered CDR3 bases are TGTGCCAGCAGCGCAGGGGGCGGC. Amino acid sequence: CASSAGGG. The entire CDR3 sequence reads CASSAGGGYTF.

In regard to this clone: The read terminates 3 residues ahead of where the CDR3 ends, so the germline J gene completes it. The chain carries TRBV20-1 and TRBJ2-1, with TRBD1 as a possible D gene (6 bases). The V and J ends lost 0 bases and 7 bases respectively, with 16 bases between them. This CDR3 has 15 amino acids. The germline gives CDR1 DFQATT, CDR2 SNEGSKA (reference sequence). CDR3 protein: CSARDQGQWGNEQFF. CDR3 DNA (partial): TGCAGTGCTAGAGATCAGGGGCAATGGGGGAATGAG.

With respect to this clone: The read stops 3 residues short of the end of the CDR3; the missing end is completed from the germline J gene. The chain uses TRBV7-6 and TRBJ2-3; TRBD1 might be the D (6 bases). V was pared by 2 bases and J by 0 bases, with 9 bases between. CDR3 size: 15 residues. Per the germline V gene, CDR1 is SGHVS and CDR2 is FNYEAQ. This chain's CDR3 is CASSLPGASTDTQYF. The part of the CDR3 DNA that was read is TGTGCCAGCAGCTTACCAGGGGCCAGCACAGATACG.

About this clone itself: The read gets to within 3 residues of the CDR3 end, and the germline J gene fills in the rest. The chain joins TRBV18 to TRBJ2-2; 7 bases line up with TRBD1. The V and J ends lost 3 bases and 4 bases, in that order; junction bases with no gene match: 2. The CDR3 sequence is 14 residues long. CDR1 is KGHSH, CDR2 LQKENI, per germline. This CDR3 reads CASSPTGLTGELFF. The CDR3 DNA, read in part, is TGTGCCAGCTCACCGACAGGGCTCACCGGGGAG.

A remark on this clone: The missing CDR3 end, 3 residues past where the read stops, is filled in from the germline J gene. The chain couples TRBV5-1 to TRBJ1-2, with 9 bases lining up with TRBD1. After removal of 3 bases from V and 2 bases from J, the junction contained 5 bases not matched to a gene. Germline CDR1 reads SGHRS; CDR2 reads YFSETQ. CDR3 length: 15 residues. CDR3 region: CASSSGTGRNYGYTF. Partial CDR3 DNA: TGCGCCAGCAGCTCGGGGACAGGGAGGAACTATGGC.

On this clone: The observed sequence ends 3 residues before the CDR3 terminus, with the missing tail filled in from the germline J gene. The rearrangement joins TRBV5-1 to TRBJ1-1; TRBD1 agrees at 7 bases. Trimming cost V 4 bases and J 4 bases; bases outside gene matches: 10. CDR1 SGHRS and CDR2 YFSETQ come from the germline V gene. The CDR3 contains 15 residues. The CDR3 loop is CASSTIQGLRTEAFF. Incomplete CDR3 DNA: TGCGCCAGCAGCACAATACAGGGGTTACGCACTGAA.

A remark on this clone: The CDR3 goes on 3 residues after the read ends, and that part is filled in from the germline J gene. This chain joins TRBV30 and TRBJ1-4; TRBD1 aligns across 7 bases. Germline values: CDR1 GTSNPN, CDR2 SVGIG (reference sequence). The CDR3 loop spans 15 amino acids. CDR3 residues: CALWDSFSYNSPLFF. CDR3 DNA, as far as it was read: TGTGCCCTGTGGGACAGCTTCTCCTATAATTCACCA.

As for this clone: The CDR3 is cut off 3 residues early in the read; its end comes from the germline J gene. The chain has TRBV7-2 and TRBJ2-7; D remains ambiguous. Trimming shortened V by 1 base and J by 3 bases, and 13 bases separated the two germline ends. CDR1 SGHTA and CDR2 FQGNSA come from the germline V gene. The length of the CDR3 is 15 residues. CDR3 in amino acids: CASSLVSDSGYEQYF. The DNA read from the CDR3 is TGTGCCAGCAGCTTAGTATCCGATTCGGGCTACGAG.

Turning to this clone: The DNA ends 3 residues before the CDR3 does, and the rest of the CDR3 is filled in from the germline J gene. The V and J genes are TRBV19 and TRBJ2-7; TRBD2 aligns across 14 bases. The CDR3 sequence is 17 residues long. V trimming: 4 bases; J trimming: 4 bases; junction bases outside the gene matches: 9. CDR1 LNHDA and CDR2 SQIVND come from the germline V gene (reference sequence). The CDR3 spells CASSRSAGTSGSYEQYF. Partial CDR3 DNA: TGTGCCAGTAGTAGAAGCGCCGGGACTAGCGGGAGTTACGAG.

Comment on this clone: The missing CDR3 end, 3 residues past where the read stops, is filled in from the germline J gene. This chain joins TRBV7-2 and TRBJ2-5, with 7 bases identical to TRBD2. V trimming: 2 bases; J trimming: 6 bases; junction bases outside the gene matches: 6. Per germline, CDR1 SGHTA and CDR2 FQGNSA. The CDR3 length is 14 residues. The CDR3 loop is CASSLTVGGKTQYF. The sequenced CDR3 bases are TGTGCCAGCAGCTTAACCGTGGGGGGGAAGACC.

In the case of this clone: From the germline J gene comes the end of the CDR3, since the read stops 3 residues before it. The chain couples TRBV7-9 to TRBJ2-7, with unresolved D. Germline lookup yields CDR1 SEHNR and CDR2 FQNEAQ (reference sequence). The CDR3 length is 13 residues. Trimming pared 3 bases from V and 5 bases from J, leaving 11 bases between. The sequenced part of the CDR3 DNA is TGTGCCAGCAGCTTCGGTAAGGGCGACGAG. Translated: CASSFGKGDE. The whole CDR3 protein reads CASSFGKGDEQYF.

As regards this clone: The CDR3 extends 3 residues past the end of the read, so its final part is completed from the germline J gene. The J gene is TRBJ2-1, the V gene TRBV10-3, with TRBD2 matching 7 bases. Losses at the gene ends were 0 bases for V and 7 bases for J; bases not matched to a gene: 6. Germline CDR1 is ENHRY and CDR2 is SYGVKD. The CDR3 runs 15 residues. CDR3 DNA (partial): TGTGCCATCAGTGAGTCGGGGAGGGGTGGGAATGAG. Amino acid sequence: CAISESGRGGNE. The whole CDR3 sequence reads CAISESGRGGNEQFF.

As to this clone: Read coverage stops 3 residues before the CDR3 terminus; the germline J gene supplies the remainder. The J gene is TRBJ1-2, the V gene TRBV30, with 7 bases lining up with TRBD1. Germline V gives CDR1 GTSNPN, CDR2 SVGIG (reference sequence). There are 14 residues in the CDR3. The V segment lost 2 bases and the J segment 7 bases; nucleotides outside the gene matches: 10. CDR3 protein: CAWSPSDRPGGYTF. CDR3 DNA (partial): TGTGCCTGGAGTCCCTCGGACAGGCCTGGTGGC.

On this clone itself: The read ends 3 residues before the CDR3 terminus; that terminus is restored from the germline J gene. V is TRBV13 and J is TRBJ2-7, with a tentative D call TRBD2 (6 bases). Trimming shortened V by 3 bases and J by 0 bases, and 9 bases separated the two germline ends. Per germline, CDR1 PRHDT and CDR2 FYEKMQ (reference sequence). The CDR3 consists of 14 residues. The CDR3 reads CASSLGLYSYEQYF. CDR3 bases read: TGTGCCAGCAGCTTGGGACTGTACTCCTACGAG.

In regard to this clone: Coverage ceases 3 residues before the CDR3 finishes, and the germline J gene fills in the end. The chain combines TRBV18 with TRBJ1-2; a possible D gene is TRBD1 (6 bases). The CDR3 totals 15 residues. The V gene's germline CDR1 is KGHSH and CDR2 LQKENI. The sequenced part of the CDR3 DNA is TGTGCCAGCTCACCACCGGGGGCTAGCACAGATACC. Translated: CASSPPGASTDT. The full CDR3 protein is CASSPPGASTDTYTF.

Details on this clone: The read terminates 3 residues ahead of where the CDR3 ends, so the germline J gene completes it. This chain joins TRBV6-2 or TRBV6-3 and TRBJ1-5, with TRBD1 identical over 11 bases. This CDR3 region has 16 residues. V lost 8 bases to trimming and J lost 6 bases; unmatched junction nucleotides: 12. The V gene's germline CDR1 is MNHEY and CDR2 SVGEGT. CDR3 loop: CASCRGRDRGFQPQHF. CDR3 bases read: TGTGCCAGCTGTAGGGGCCGGGACAGGGGGTTTCAGCCC.

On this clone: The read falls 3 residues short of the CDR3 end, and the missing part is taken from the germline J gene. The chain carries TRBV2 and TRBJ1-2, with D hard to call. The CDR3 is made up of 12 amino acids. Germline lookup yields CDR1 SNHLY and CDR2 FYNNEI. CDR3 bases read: TGTGCCAGCAGTCCGTCAGTAAAAGGC. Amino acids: CASSPSVKG. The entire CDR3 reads CASSPSVKGYTF. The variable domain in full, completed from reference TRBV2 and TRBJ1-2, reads EPEVTQTPSHQVTQMGQEVILRCVPISNHLYFYWYRQILGQKVEFLVSFYNNEISEKSEIFDDQFSVERPDGSNFTLKIRSTKLEDSAMYFCASSPSVKGYTFGSGTRLTVV.

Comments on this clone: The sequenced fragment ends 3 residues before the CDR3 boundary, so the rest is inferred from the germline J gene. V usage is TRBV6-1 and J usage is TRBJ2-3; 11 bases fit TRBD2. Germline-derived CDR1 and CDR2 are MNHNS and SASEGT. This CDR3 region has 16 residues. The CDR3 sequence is CASSEATSGGQETQYF. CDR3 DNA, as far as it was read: TGTGCCAGCAGTGAAGCTACTAGCGGGGGCCAAGAGACG.

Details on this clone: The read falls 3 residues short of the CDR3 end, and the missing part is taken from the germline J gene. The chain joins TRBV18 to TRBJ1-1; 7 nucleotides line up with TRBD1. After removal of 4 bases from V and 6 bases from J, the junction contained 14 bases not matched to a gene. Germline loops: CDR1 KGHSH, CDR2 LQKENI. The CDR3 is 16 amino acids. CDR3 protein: CASSLRQGGLYPEAFF. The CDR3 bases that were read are TGTGCCAGCTCACTTAGACAGGGCGGTTTGTATCCTGAA. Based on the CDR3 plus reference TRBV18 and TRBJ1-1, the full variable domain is NAGVMQNPRHLVRRRGQEARLRCSPMKGHSHVYWYRQLPEEGLKFMVYLQKENIIDESGMPKERFSAEFPKEGPSILRIQQVVRGDSAAYFCASSLRQGGLYPEAFFGQGTRLTVV.

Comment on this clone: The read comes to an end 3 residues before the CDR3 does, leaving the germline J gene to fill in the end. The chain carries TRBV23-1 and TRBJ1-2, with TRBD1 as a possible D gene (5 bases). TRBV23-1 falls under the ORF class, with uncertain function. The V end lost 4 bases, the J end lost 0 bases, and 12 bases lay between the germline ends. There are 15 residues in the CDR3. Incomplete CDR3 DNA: TGCGCCAGCAGTCCGCGGACAACCTCTAACTATGGC. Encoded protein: CASSPRTTSNYG. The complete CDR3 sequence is CASSPRTTSNYGYTF.

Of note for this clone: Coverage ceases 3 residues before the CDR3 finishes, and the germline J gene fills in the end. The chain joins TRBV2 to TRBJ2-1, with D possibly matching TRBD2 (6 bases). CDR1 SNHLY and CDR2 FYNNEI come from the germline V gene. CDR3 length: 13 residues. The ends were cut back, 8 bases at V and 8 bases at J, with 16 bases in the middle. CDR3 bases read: TGTGCCAGCCGTAGGGACGGGGGATATGAG. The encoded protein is CASRRDGGYE. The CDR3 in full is CASRRDGGYEQFF.

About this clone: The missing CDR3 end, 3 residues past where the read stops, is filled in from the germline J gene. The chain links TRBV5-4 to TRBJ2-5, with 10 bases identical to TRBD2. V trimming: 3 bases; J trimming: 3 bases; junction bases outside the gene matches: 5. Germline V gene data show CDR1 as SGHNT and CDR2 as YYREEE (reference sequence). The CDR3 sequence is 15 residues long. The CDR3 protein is CASSWELAGKETQYF. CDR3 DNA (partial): TGTGCCAGCAGCTGGGAACTAGCGGGAAAAGAGACC.

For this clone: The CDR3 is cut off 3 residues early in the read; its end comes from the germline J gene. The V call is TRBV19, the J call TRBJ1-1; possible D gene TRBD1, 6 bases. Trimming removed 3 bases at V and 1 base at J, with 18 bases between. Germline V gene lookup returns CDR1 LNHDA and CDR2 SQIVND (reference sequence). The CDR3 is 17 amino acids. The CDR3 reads CASSINPLWGPNTEAFF. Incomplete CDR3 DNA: TGTGCCAGTAGTATCAACCCCCTCTGGGGGCCGAACACTGAA.

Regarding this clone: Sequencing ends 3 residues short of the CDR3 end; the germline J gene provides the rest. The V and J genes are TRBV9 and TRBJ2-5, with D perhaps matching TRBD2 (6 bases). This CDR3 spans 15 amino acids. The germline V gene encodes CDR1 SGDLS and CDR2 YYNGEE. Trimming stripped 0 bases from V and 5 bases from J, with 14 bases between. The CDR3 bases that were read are TGTGCCAGCAGCGTAGGGACTCTAGCGCTGGAGACC. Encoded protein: CASSVGTLALET. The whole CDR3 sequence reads CASSVGTLALETQYF.

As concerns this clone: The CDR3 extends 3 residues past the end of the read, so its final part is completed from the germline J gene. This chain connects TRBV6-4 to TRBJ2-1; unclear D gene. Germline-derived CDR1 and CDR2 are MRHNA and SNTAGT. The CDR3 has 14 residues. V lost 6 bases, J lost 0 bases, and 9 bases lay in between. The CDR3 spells CASSHDSSYNEQFF. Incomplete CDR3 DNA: TGTGCCAGCAGCCATGATAGCTCCTACAATGAG.

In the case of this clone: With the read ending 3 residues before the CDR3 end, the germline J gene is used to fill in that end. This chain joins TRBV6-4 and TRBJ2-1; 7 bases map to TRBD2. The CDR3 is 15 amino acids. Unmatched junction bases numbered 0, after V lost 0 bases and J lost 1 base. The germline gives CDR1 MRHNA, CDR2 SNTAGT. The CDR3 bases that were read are TGTGCCAGCAGTGACTCTAGCGGGTCCTACAATGAG. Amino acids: CASSDSSGSYNE. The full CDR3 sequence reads CASSDSSGSYNEQFF.